The T cell receptor (beta chain) described here comes from a study of cytomegalovirus exposure and HLA in healthy donors. The CDR3 length is 12 residues. The V end lost 7 bases, the J end lost 9 bases, and 16 bases lay between the germline ends. CDR1 is MNHEY, CDR2 SMNVEV, per germline (reference sequence). In the PCR, 60 Vbeta and 13 Jbeta primers were used. Repertoires were generated with immunoSEQ multiplex PCR, while TCRdb's copy carries only in-frame clones and drops some. The sample has 110,000 or so clones; 83% are singletons. The rearrangement uses TRBV27 and TRBJ2-7; possible D gene TRBD1, 6 bases. Sequences were obtained from PBMCs. The sequence came from a man in his late teens or twenties in good health and CMV-seronegative. Here the CDR3 reads CASTTPRGVQYF. For the CDR3, the DNA is TGTGCCAGCACTACACCCAGGGGTGTGCAGTACTTC.